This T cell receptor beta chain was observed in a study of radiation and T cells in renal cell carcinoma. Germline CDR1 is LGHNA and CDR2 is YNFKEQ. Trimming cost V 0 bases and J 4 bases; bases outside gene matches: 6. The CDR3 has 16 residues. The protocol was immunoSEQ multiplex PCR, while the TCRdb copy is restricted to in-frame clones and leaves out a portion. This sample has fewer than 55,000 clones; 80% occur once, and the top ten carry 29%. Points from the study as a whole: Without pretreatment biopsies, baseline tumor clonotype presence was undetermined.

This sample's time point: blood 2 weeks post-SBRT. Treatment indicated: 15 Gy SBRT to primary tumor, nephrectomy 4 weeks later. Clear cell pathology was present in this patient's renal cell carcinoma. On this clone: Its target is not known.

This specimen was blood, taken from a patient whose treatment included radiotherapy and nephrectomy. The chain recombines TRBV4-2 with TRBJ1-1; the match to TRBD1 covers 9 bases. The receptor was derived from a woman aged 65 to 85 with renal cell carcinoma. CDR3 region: CASSQDWDRVGTEAFF. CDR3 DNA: TGTGCCAGCAGCCAAGATTGGGACAGGGTTGGCACTGAAGCTTTCTTT.